Below are 10 T cell receptor beta chains sequenced from a single sample in a study of cytomegalovirus exposure and HLA in healthy donors. The PCR used 60 Vbeta and 13 Jbeta primers. Profiled with immunoSEQ multiplex PCR; TCRdb holds only in-frame clones, not every one. The table lists roughly 110,000 clones, with 3.7% in the top ten. The specimen sequenced was PBMCs. These receptors came from a man aged 30 to 45 in good health and CMV-seronegative.

The rearrangement links TRBV4-1 to TRBJ1-2, with 9 bases matching TRBD1. Germline loops: CDR1 MGHRA, CDR2 YSYEKL. Germline trimming cut 0 bases from V and 4 bases from J; bases unmatched to any gene: 3. The CDR3 extends over 15 amino acids. CDR3 amino acids: CASSQEPDRGYGYTF. DNA of the CDR3: TGCGCCAGCAGCCAAGAACCGGACAGGGGCTATGGCTACACCTTC.

The CDR3 DNA follows: TGTGCCAGCAGGCCCACCCAAGCCTCCACAGATACGCAGTATTTT. Translation gives CASRPTQASTDTQYF. The chain recombines TRBV6-6 with TRBJ2-3, with D unclear. Germline V gives CDR1 MNHNY, CDR2 SVGAGI (reference sequence). Trimming took off 6 bases at V and 2 bases at J, with 15 bases between the two ends. The CDR3 spans 15 residues.

The chain combines TRBV14 with TRBJ2-3; 10 positions agree with TRBD2. CDR1 and CDR2 (germline): SGHDN, FVKESK. The CDR3 loop spans 17 amino acids. J lost 2 bases, V lost 3 bases, and 8 bases had no gene match. The CDR3, as DNA: TGTGCCAGCAGCCAGTTTGGACTAGCGGACAACACAGATACGCAGTATTTT. The encoded protein is CASSQFGLADNTDTQYF.

This chain joins TRBV19 and TRBJ2-1, with TRBD1 identical over 8 bases. Trimming cost V 1 base and J 0 bases; bases outside gene matches: 2. The germline CDR1 and CDR2 sequences are LNHDA and SQIVND (reference sequence). The CDR3 contains 16 residues. The CDR3 region is CASSIGTGSSYNEQFF. In DNA form, the CDR3 reads TGTGCCAGTAGTATAGGGACAGGGAGCTCCTACAATGAGCAGTTCTTC.

The chain uses TRBV5-4 and TRBJ2-3; 7 bases map to TRBD1. This CDR3 spans 14 amino acids. After removal of 4 bases from V and 4 bases from J, the junction contained 6 bases not matched to a gene. In germline, CDR1 is SGHNT, CDR2 YYREEE (reference sequence). CDR3 region: CASSPTGIADTQYF. CDR3 DNA: TGTGCCAGCAGCCCGACAGGGATCGCAGATACGCAGTATTTT.

The chain links TRBV5-1 to TRBJ2-1, with D perhaps matching TRBD1 (5 bases). The CDR3 runs 14 residues. In germline, CDR1 is SGHRS, CDR2 YFSETQ. Trimming removed 6 bases at V and 3 bases at J, with 13 bases between. The CDR3 is CASTQGLVYNEQFF. In DNA, the CDR3 is TGCGCCAGCACGCAGGGTCTAGTCTACAATGAGCAGTTCTTC.

J is TRBJ2-6 and V is TRBV10-1, with 9 positions matching TRBD1. Germline V lookup: CDR1 WNHNN, CDR2 SYGVQD (reference sequence). The CDR3 is made up of 17 amino acids. Trimming removed 7 bases from V and 3 bases from J; junction bases left unmatched: 10. DNA for the CDR3: TGCGCCAGCACCGGACAGGGGCCTGTTGATGGGGCCAACGTCCTGACTTTC. This gives the protein CASTGQGPVDGANVLTF.

This sequence joins TRBV4-1 and TRBJ1-5; D is unclear. This CDR3 has 14 residues. V was pared by 4 bases and J by 7 bases, with 14 bases between. The germline V gene encodes CDR1 MGHRA and CDR2 YSYEKL. CDR3 residues: CASSLLLGVQPQHF. CDR3 DNA: TGCGCCAGCAGCCTTTTACTAGGCGTCCAGCCCCAGCATTTT.

J is TRBJ2-7 and V is TRBV11-2; possible D gene TRBD2, 6 bases. Trimming cost V 2 bases and J 5 bases, with 7 bases left between them. Looked up from germline, CDR1 is SGHAT and CDR2 is FQNNGV. The CDR3 sequence is 12 residues long. CDR3 bases: TGTGCCAGCAGCTTATGGAGGGACGAGCAGTACTTC. As protein: CASSLWRDEQYF. Together with reference TRBV11-2 and TRBJ2-7, the CDR3 gives the full variable domain: EAGVAQSPRYKIIEKRQSVAFWCNPISGHATLYWYQQILGQGPKLLIQFQNNGVVDDSQLPKDRFSAERLKGVDSTLKIQPAKLEDSAVYLCASSLWRDEQYFGPGTRLTVT.

The chain joins TRBV6-5 to TRBJ1-4, with unresolved D. The CDR3 consists of 13 residues. Trimming took 2 bases from V and 10 from J, leaving 11 bases between them. Germline values: CDR1 MNHEY, CDR2 SVGAGI. The CDR3 loop reads CASSYTKTSKLFF. CDR3 coding DNA: TGTGCCAGCAGTTACACGAAGACTTCAAAACTGTTTTTT.